This paragraph covers one TCR beta chain sequence. Trimming removed 6 bases from V and 8 bases from J, with 16 bases in between. The germline V gene encodes CDR1 MNHEY and CDR2 SVGAGI. The CDR3 has 13 residues. Study processing details: It was from reference gene primer amplification that nucleated cell counts were estimated. Some clones are missing from TCRdb's copy, which holds only in-frame ones; the method was immunoSEQ multiplex PCR. The DNA gave D and trimming, while V, J and clone size come from that table. The data show roughly 200,000 clones, with roughly 80% seen just once and around 8% held by the top ten. This sample is drawn from a study of blood T cell repertoires in COVID-19.

This rearrangement joins TRBV6-5 to TRBJ1-2; D is perhaps TRBD1 (6 bases). The receptor's source is an elderly woman with COVID-19, enrolled during active disease. Source material: peripheral blood. In DNA form, the CDR3 reads TGTGCCAGCAGAGCCCGAGGGGGAGGGGGCTACACCTTC. It codes for CASRARGGGGYTF.